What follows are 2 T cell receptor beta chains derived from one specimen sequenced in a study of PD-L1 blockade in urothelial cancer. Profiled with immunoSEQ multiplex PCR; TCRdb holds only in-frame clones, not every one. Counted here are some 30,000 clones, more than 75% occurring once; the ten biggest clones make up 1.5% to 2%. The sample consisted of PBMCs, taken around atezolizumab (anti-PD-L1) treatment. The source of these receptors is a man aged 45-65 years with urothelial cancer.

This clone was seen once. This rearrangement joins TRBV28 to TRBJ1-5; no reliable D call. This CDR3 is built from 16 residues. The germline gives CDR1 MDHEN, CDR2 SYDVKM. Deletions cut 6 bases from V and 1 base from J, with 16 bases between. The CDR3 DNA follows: TGTGCCAGCAGCCGTCCGGAGGGCAGAAGCAATCAGCCCCAGCATTTT. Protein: CASSRPEGRSNQPQHF.

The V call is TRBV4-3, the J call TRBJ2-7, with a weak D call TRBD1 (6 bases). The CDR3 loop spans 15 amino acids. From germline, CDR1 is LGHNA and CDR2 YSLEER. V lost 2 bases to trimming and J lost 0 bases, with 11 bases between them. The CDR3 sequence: CASSQTGQSSYEQYF. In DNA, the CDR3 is TGCGCCAGCAGCCAAACGGGACAAAGCTCCTACGAGCAGTACTTC.